This T cell receptor beta chain was sequenced during a study of cytomegalovirus exposure and HLA in healthy donors. General study results and limits: While the bulk of TCR sequences proved rare, some public TCRs turned up in many donors.

A remark on this clone: Its antigen is not identified.

The PCR employed 60 Vbeta primers together with 13 Jbeta primers. Here immunoSEQ multiplex PCR was the method, and the copy in TCRdb shows in-frame clones only, minus some. The sample lists some 180,000 clones, 75% occurring once. Germline values: CDR1 MDHEN, CDR2 SYDVKM. The CDR3 covers 14 residues. With 6 bases removed from V and 0 bases from J, the gap between germline ends came to 11 bases. The source of this sequence is a male donor in good health and CMV-seronegative. Sample: PBMCs. The chain links TRBV28 to TRBJ2-5; D is ambiguous. This CDR3 is CASRLAAYQETQYF. The CDR3 coding sequence is TGTGCCAGCAGACTTGCGGCGTACCAAGAGACCCAGTACTTC.